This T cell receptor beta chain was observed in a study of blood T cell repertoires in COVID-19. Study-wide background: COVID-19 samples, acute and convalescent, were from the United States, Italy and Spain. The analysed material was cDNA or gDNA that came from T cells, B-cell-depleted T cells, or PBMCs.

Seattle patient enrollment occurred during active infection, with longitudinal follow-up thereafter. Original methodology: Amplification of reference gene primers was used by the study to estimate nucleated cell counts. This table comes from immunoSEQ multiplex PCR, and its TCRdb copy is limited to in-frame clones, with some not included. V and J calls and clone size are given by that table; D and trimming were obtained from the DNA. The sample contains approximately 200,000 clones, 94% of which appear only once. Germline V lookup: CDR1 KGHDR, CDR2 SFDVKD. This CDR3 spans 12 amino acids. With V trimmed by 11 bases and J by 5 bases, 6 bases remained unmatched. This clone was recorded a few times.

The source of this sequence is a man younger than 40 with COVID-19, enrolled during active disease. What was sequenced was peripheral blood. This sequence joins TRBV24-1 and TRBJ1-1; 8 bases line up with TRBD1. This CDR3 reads CAIDRGWTEAFF. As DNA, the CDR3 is TGTGCCATCGACAGGGGATGGACTGAAGCTTTCTTT.